Listed below are T cell receptor beta chains from one sample, sequenced in a study of graft-versus-host responses after intestinal transplantation. Only in-frame clones appear in the TCRdb table, and some are missing; sequencing was by immunoSEQ multiplex PCR. Here the sample spans around 21,000 clones, around 54% being singletons. This sample comprised alloreactive CD4+ T cells from a mixed lymphocyte reaction culture, obtained before intestinal transplant. The receptor source for this set is a human patient who received an intestinal transplant. Both conserved end residues are part of each CDR3.

v_call,j_call,cdr3_aa
TRBV25-1,TRBJ1-2,CASRSSGTGGYYGYTF
TRBV21-1,TRBJ1-5,CASSKPEGAGRQPQHF
TRBV30,TRBJ1-1,CAWRFTVNTEAFF
TRBV11-2,TRBJ1-4,CASGYRAAVKEKLFF
TRBV20-1,TRBJ2-1,CRPGQYNEQFF
TRBV6-1,TRBJ2-7,CASSWGTVSYEQYF
TRBV7-9,TRBJ2-1,CASSRTGALYNEQFF
TRBV7-9,TRBJ1-1,CASSPGQGTEAFF
TRBV7-9,TRBJ2-4,CASSPPGTALANIQYF
TRBV30,TRBJ1-1,CAWSFLTGGLGAFF
TRBV5-1,TRBJ1-1,CASSLTGTEAFF
TRBV19,TRBJ1-2,CASRPTGESSGYTF
TRBV7-2,TRBJ1-1,CASSWTGNTEAFF
TRBV7-2,TRBJ1-1,CASSFSASRVRTEAFF
TRBV6-6,TRBJ1-2,CASTGRDYGYTF
TRBV6-5,TRBJ2-7,CASSYLGGSSYEQYF
TRBV7-9,TRBJ1-5,CASSSRDNNQPQHF
TRBV6-6,TRBJ1-1,CASSQQGWTEAFF
TRBV10-1,TRBJ2-1,CASSPRGGEQFF
TRBV7-2,TRBJ2-7,CASSLVGTSGGVTYEQYF
TRBV9,TRBJ1-3,CVSKVVQKGNTIYF
TRBV28,TRBJ2-7,CASRYQGAREQYF
TRBV5-1,TRBJ1-4,CASSLGGTTNEKLFF
TRBV5-4,TRBJ2-7,CASSLGRSYEQYF
TRBV15,TRBJ1-2,CATSRPPPGRNGYTF
TRBV10-1,TRBJ1-6,CASSEQGNSPLHF
TRBV27,TRBJ1-5,CASSIYGNQPQHF
TRBV27,TRBJ2-7,CASSLAGLSYEQYF
TRBV19,TRBJ2-3,CASSRGLAVSTDTQYF
TRBV2,TRBJ2-3,CASSLYGTGRTDTQYF
TRBV5-6,TRBJ1-1,CASRPLRDSSEAFF
TRBV7-6,TRBJ2-2,CASSWNRLGELFF
TRBV30,TRBJ2-7,CAWALQTRSEQYF
TRBV6-5,TRBJ1-1,CASSAHRGGAEAFF
TRBV5-1,TRBJ2-1,CASSHQGVSYNEQFF
TRBV6-5,TRBJ1-2,CASSYLDRAGYTF
TRBV11-2,TRBJ2-1,CASSLMTSGSNEQFF
TRBV9,TRBJ1-5,CASTSRMRRLSGGNQPQHF
TRBV28,TRBJ1-1,CATLTGGTEAFF
TRBV10-1,TRBJ2-1,CASSESLAGPFSGNEQFF
TRBV30,TRBJ2-4,CAWSVIQGQVHYF
TRBV9,TRBJ1-3,CASSAQSGGLENTIYF
TRBV7-2,TRBJ1-1,CASSREFLNTEAFF
TRBV5-1,TRBJ2-1,CASSLGPSSYNEQFF
TRBV19,TRBJ1-5,CASTPFGGASNQPQHF
TRBV6-5,TRBJ1-4,CASSYRGLTNEKLFF
TRBV25-1,TRBJ2-1,CASSEAGTSGGSSEQFF
TRBV6-6,TRBJ1-1,CASGQSWIAFF
TRBV7-9,TRBJ1-3,CASSLTGASGNTIYF
TRBV19,TRBJ1-5,CASKWGLGSNQPQHF
TRBV10-1,TRBJ2-7,CASSETSGRAGAYEQYF
TRBV7-2,TRBJ2-7,CASSRRSGVTYEQYF
TRBV5-1,TRBJ2-1,CASSQGTGAPNEQFF
TRBV6-4,TRBJ1-5,CASGGEGDDQPQHF
TRBV2,TRBJ2-3,CASRATGLDTQYF
TRBV5-1,TRBJ2-7,CASSLGQGGYEQYF
TRBV6-5,TRBJ2-2,CASRQSQGAGGELFF
TRBV30,TRBJ2-1,CAWTVAGAREQFF
TRBV2,TRBJ2-3,CASSVRGPPDTQYF